The 14 T cell receptor beta chains presented below share a single source sample, sequenced in a study of cytomegalovirus exposure and HLA in healthy donors. 60 Vbeta and 13 Jbeta primers were used in PCR. Sequenced by immunoSEQ multiplex PCR; TCRdb stores in-frame clones only, minus some. The sample contains 150,000 to 200,000 clones, around 81% of which appear only once. The material sequenced was PBMCs. These receptors were taken from a woman in her twenties or thirties in good health and CMV-seropositive.

This chain uses TRBV4-3 with TRBJ1-2; unclear D gene. Germline-derived CDR1 and CDR2 are LGHNA and YSLEER. Trimming left V 0 bases short and J 4 bases short, with 9 bases between. CDR3 size: 14 residues. CDR3 DNA sequence: TGCGCCAGCAGCCAAGAGAGGGCCGGCTATGGCTACACCTTC. This translates into CASSQERAGYGYTF.

J is TRBJ1-1 and V is TRBV6-5, with D perhaps TRBD1 (6 bases). The CDR3 spans 14 residues. Trimming cost V 4 bases and J 8 bases, with 17 bases left between them. Germline V CDR1 and CDR2: MNHEY, SVGAGI. The CDR3 sequence: CASSSPRQVEEAFF. CDR3 bases: TGTGCCAGCAGTTCCCCCAGACAGGTCGAAGAAGCTTTCTTT.

This clone was detected many times. The chain is built from TRBV4-1 and TRBJ2-7, with a weak D call TRBD1 (5 bases). Germline CDR1 reads MGHRA; CDR2 reads YSYEKL. V lost 4 bases and J 4 bases, leaving 14 bases between the germline ends. This CDR3 is built from 14 residues. CDR3 in amino acids: CASSPQENRYEQYF. Written as DNA, the CDR3 is TGCGCCAGCAGCCCACAGGAGAATAGATACGAGCAGTACTTC.

The gene calls are TRBV6-5 and TRBJ2-7; 7 positions agree with TRBD1. Germline lookup yields CDR1 MNHEY and CDR2 SVGAGI. The ends lost 0 bases at V and 6 bases at J; junction bases unmatched: 8. CDR3 length: 15 amino acids. Here the CDR3 DNA reads TGTGCCAGCAGTTACTCGATGTTACAGGGGCGCGAGCAGTACTTC. Translation: CASSYSMLQGREQYF.

V and J are TRBV2 and TRBJ1-5, with 8 bases that match TRBD1. The CDR3 is 14 amino acids. With V trimmed by 3 bases and J by 6 bases, 4 bases remained unmatched. Germline CDR1 reads SNHLY; CDR2 reads FYNNEI. The chain's CDR3 is CASSEQGAGQPQHF. For the CDR3, the DNA is TGTGCCAGCAGTGAGCAGGGGGCAGGTCAGCCCCAGCATTTT.

This chain uses TRBV7-9 with TRBJ2-7; D not certain. V lost 0 bases, J lost 2 bases, and 8 bases lay in between. The CDR3 is made up of 14 amino acids. Germline CDR1 is SEHNR and CDR2 is FQNEAQ (reference sequence). The CDR3 reads CASSLAGRTYEQYF. The DNA of the CDR3 is TGTGCCAGCAGCTTAGCCGGCAGGACCTACGAGCAGTACTTC.

This chain links TRBV20-1 with TRBJ1-2, with a tentative D call TRBD1 (5 bases). Trimming cost V 6 bases and J 6 bases, with 11 bases left between them. This CDR3 comprises 11 residues. CDR1 and CDR2 from the germline V gene are DFQATT and SNEGSKA (reference sequence). CDR3 sequence reads: CSAHRQNGYTF. The CDR3 coding sequence is TGCAGTGCACATCGACAGAATGGCTACACCTTC.

The chain couples TRBV30 to TRBJ1-1, with D possibly TRBD1 on 5 matching bases. CDR3 length: 13 amino acids. Germline CDR1 reads GTSNPN; CDR2 reads SVGIG (reference sequence). V dropped 2 bases and J dropped 0 bases, with 7 bases sitting between them. CDR3 sequence reads: CAWSLTVNTEAFF. The CDR3 DNA follows: TGTGCCTGGAGTTTGACAGTGAACACTGAAGCTTTCTTT.

V usage is TRBV5-1 and J usage is TRBJ2-7, with 12 bases identical to TRBD2. Germline-derived CDR1 and CDR2 are SGHRS and YFSETQ. CDR3 length: 16 amino acids. V was clipped by 4 bases and J by 1 base; unmatched bases: 6. This chain's CDR3 is CASSATGTSGSYEQYF. In nucleotides, the CDR3 is TGCGCCAGCAGCGCCACCGGGACTAGCGGGTCCTACGAGCAGTACTTC.

The chain couples TRBV4-1 to TRBJ2-7; 9 bases align to TRBD1. From germline, CDR1 is MGHRA and CDR2 YSYEKL. CDR3 size: 14 residues. The ends lost 2 bases at V and 4 bases at J; junction bases unmatched: 3. The CDR3 loop reads CASSQHDRGYEQYF. CDR3 nucleotides: TGCGCCAGCAGCCAACACGACAGGGGGTACGAGCAGTACTTC.

V is TRBV10-1 and J is TRBJ1-5; TRBD1 agrees at 11 bases. V shed 6 bases, J shed 6 bases, and the junction held 7 bases outside the gene matches. In germline, CDR1 is WNHNN, CDR2 SYGVQD (reference sequence). This CDR3 region has 15 residues. The CDR3: CASRSGTGGGQPQHF. The CDR3 coding sequence is TGCGCCAGCAGATCCGGGACAGGGGGTGGTCAGCCCCAGCATTTT.

The genes are TRBV5-1 and TRBJ2-3, with TRBD2 matching over 8 bases. This CDR3 has 15 residues. The trim removed 1 base at V and 4 bases at J, leaving 5 bases unmatched. The V gene's germline CDR1 is SGHRS and CDR2 YFSETQ. CDR3 DNA sequence: TGCGCCAGCAGCTTGTTTAGCGGGGTTGCAGATACGCAGTATTTT. It translates to CASSLFSGVADTQYF. Filled out from reference TRBV5-1 and TRBJ2-3, the complete variable domain reads KAGVTQTPRYLIKTRGQQVTLSCSPISGHRSVSWYQQTPGQGLQFLFEYFSETQRNKGNFPGRFSGRQFSNSRSEMNVSTLELGDSALYLCASSLFSGVADTQYFGPGTRLTVL.

The genes are TRBV9 and TRBJ2-5; D is unclear. V lost 3 bases and J 2 bases, leaving 8 bases between the germline ends. The CDR3 totals 13 residues. CDR1 and CDR2 from the germline V gene are SGDLS and YYNGEE. CDR3: CASSEPPQETQYF. In nucleotides, the CDR3 is TGTGCCAGCAGCGAGCCCCCGCAAGAGACCCAGTACTTC. Looking up the rest from reference TRBV9 and TRBJ2-5 gives the full variable domain: DSGVTQTPKHLITATGQRVTLRCSPRSGDLSVYWYQQSLDQGLQFLIQYYNGEERAKGNILERFSAQQFPDLHSELNLSSLELGDSALYFCASSEPPQETQYFGPGTRLLVL.

The chain employs TRBV5-4 and TRBJ2-1; TRBD1 might be the D (6 bases). This CDR3 has 14 amino acids. The V and J ends lost 4 bases and 6 bases respectively, with 14 bases between them. CDR1 and CDR2 (germline): SGHNT, YYREEE (reference sequence). CDR3 region: CASSHGGDGNEQFF. CDR3 coding DNA: TGTGCCAGCAGCCATGGGGGCGACGGCAATGAGCAGTTCTTC.